This paragraph reports one T cell receptor (beta chain). J gave up 5 bases and V 3 bases, and 4 bases lay outside the gene matches. The CDR3 is 15 amino acids. The germline CDR1 and CDR2 sequences are SGHVS and FQNEAQ. These data are taken from a study of blood T cell repertoires in COVID-19. Turning to the study itself: Specimens from acute and convalescent COVID-19 originated in the United States, Italy and Spain. T cells, B-cell-depleted T cells, or PBMCs supplied cDNA or gDNA.

Enrolled during active infection, Seattle patients were then followed longitudinally. Assay used: immunoSEQ multiplex PCR; TCRdb lists only in-frame clones, some missing. The sample contains around 250,000 clones, roughly 83% of which appear only once. The clonotype was recovered from a woman at least 80 years old with COVID-19, enrolled during active disease. The rearrangement uses TRBV7-8 and TRBJ2-5; 12 bases map to TRBD2. Input material: peripheral blood. CDR3 protein: CASSFLAGGLETQYF. The CDR3 region has the DNA TGTGCCAGCAGCTTCCTAGCGGGGGGGCTGGAGACCCAGTACTTC. The full variable domain, with the rest looked up from reference TRBV7-8 and TRBJ2-5, is GAGVSQSPRYKVAKRGQDVALRCDPISGHVSLFWYQQALGQGPEFLTYFQNEAQLDKSGLPSDRFFAERPEGSVSTLKIQRTQQEDSAVYLCASSFLAGGLETQYFGPGTRLLVL.